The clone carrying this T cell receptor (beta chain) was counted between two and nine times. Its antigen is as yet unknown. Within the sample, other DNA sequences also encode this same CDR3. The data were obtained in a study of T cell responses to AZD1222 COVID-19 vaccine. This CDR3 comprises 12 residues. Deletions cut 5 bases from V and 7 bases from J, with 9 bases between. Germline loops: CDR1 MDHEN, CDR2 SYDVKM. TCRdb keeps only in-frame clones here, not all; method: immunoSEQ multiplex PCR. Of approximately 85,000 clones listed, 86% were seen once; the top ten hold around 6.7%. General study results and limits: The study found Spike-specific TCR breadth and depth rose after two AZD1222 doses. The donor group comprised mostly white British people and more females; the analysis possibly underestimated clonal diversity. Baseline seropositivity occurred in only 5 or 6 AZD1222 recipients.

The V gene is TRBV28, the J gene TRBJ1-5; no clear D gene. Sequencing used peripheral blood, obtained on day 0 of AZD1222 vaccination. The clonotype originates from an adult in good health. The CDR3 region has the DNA TGTGCCAGCAGTCTCCCTGGGCAGCCCCAGCATTTT. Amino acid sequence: CASSLPGQPQHF.